These T cell receptor beta chains were read from a single sample in a study of blood T cell repertoires in COVID-19. Sequenced by immunoSEQ multiplex PCR; TCRdb stores in-frame clones only, minus some. The table lists approximately 300,000 clones, 90% to 95% of them singletons. Specimen: PBMCs or T cells enriched from blood (not recorded which). The origin of the receptors is a woman aged 25 to 39 who had been exposed to COVID-19. Each CDR3 is given with its conserved first and last residue. Each record gives: D gene, V gene, J gene, clone size, CDR3 protein, CDR3 DNA. A D gene is named only where the DNA matches it firmly. Where a row states a size, it is once, few, many or the class of an expanded clone; other rows omit it.

d_gene: TRBD2; v_gene: TRBV14; j_gene: TRBJ2-5; abundance: -; CDR3aa: CASNGGGQETQYF; CDR3nt: TGTGCCAGCAATGGCGGGGGGCAAGAGACCCAGTACTTC
d_gene: -; v_gene: TRBV29-1; j_gene: TRBJ1-1; abundance: -; CDR3aa: CSVGAGLPEAFF; CDR3nt: TGCAGCGTTGGCGCGGGGTTGCCTGAAGCTTTCTTT
d_gene: -; v_gene: TRBV6-6; j_gene: TRBJ1-2; abundance: -; CDR3aa: CASSSRGSDYGYTF; CDR3nt: TGTGCCAGCAGCTCCAGGGGCTCGGACTATGGCTACACCTTC
d_gene: -; v_gene: TRBV2; j_gene: TRBJ2-1; abundance: few; CDR3aa: CASSVQGVGEQFF; CDR3nt: TGTGCCAGCAGTGTTCAGGGTGTGGGTGAGCAGTTCTTC
d_gene: -; v_gene: TRBV5-1; j_gene: TRBJ1-2; abundance: -; CDR3aa: CASSFQTGRANYGYTF; CDR3nt: TGCGCCAGCAGCTTCCAGACAGGCCGAGCTAACTATGGCTACACCTTC
d_gene: TRBD2; v_gene: TRBV6-5; j_gene: TRBJ2-7; abundance: -; CDR3aa: CASSRRGGDYEQYF; CDR3nt: TGTGCCAGCAGTCGGCGGGGGGGCGACTACGAGCAGTACTTC
d_gene: TRBD2; v_gene: TRBV27; j_gene: TRBJ2-4; abundance: -; CDR3aa: CASSGTSGYSGNIQYF; CDR3nt: TGTGCCAGTTCCGGGACTAGCGGGTATTCAGGAAACATTCAGTACTTC
d_gene: TRBD1; v_gene: TRBV27; j_gene: TRBJ2-6; abundance: -; CDR3aa: CASRSRQGILSGANVLTF; CDR3nt: TGTGCCAGCAGGTCTAGACAGGGAATCCTCTCTGGGGCCAACGTCCTGACTTTC
d_gene: TRBD1; v_gene: TRBV5-1; j_gene: TRBJ1-3; abundance: -; CDR3aa: CASSRTGPGNTIYF; CDR3nt: TGCGCCAGCAGCCGGACAGGCCCTGGAAACACCATATATTTT
d_gene: TRBD1; v_gene: TRBV28; j_gene: TRBJ1-2; abundance: -; CDR3aa: CASSGQGASYGYTF; CDR3nt: TGTGCCAGCAGTGGGCAGGGGGCGTCCTATGGCTACACCTTC
d_gene: TRBD2; v_gene: TRBV5-1; j_gene: TRBJ2-7; abundance: once; CDR3aa: CASSLVGTSDEQYF; CDR3nt: TGCGCCAGCAGCTTGGTAGGGACTAGCGACGAGCAGTACTTC
d_gene: TRBD1; v_gene: TRBV10-3; j_gene: TRBJ1-2; abundance: -; CDR3aa: CAINAGTGSSGGYGYTF; CDR3nt: TGTGCCATCAATGCCGGGACAGGGAGTTCAGGTGGCTATGGCTACACCTTC
d_gene: TRBD2; v_gene: TRBV20-1; j_gene: TRBJ2-4; abundance: -; CDR3aa: CSASLTSGGPVAKNIQYF; CDR3nt: TGCAGTGCTAGTCTCACTAGCGGGGGGCCCGTAGCCAAAAACATTCAGTACTTC
d_gene: -; v_gene: TRBV7-9; j_gene: TRBJ1-3; abundance: -; CDR3aa: CASSLGDFPPGNTIYF; CDR3nt: TGTGCCAGCAGCTTGGGGGACTTTCCTCCTGGAAACACCATATATTTT
d_gene: -; v_gene: TRBV6-5; j_gene: TRBJ2-7; abundance: -; CDR3aa: CASRPPVHYEQYF; CDR3nt: TGTGCCAGCAGACCCCCGGTTCACTACGAGCAGTACTTC
d_gene: TRBD2; v_gene: TRBV3-1/TRBV3-2; j_gene: TRBJ2-2; abundance: -; CDR3aa: CASSKARTSVNTGELFF; CDR3nt: TGTGCCAGCAGCAAAGCCCGGACTAGCGTAAACACCGGGGAGCTGTTTTTT
d_gene: -; v_gene: TRBV4-3; j_gene: TRBJ1-1; abundance: -; CDR3aa: CASSQSPRGGAEAFF; CDR3nt: TGCGCCAGCAGCCAATCGCCCAGGGGTGGGGCTGAAGCTTTCTTT
d_gene: -; v_gene: TRBV6-1; j_gene: TRBJ1-5; abundance: few; CDR3aa: CASSEGSGYSNQPQHF; CDR3nt: TGTGCCAGCAGTGAAGGTAGCGGGTATAGCAATCAGCCCCAGCATTTT
d_gene: TRBD1; v_gene: TRBV11-3; j_gene: TRBJ2-2; abundance: -; CDR3aa: CASSPDRGHSGELFF; CDR3nt: TGTGCCAGCAGCCCCGACAGGGGCCACAGCGGGGAGCTGTTTTTT
d_gene: -; v_gene: TRBV4-1; j_gene: TRBJ1-3; abundance: -; CDR3aa: CASSQHGQFSSGNTIYF; CDR3nt: TGCGCCAGCAGCCAACACGGACAGTTCAGCTCTGGAAACACCATATATTTT
d_gene: -; v_gene: TRBV3-1/TRBV3-2; j_gene: TRBJ2-3; abundance: -; CDR3aa: CASSRHLTSPTDTQYF; CDR3nt: TGTGCCAGCAGCCGACACTTGACGTCCCCCACAGATACGCAGTATTTT
d_gene: TRBD1; v_gene: TRBV13; j_gene: TRBJ2-7; abundance: -; CDR3aa: CASSLVWGTAGYEQYF; CDR3nt: TGTGCCAGCAGCTTAGTATGGGGGACAGCCGGCTACGAGCAGTACTTC
d_gene: -; v_gene: TRBV18; j_gene: TRBJ1-2; abundance: -; CDR3aa: CASSPRQDYGYTF; CDR3nt: TGTGCCAGCTCACCTCGACAGGACTATGGCTACACCTTC
d_gene: -; v_gene: TRBV4-2; j_gene: TRBJ1-4; abundance: -; CDR3aa: CASSLSGNHQDEKLFF; CDR3nt: TGTGCCAGCAGCCTCTCGGGGAACCATCAGGATGAAAAACTGTTTTTT
d_gene: TRBD1; v_gene: TRBV5-1; j_gene: TRBJ2-5; abundance: -; CDR3aa: CASSLFIGTEGQETQYF; CDR3nt: TGCGCCAGCAGCTTGTTTATCGGGACAGAGGGCCAAGAGACCCAGTACTTC
d_gene: -; v_gene: TRBV6-1; j_gene: TRBJ2-5; abundance: -; CDR3aa: CASSDGLKYQETQYF; CDR3nt: TGTGCCAGCAGTGACGGACTAAAGTACCAAGAGACCCAGTACTTC
d_gene: -; v_gene: TRBV6-2/TRBV6-3; j_gene: TRBJ1-2; abundance: -; CDR3aa: CASSRLGWLTGYGYTF; CDR3nt: TGTGCCAGCAGCCGCTTGGGATGGCTGACGGGGTATGGCTACACCTTC
d_gene: -; v_gene: TRBV25-1; j_gene: TRBJ1-2; abundance: -; CDR3aa: CATTRTGFGYTF; CDR3nt: TGTGCCACCACCCGGACTGGGTTTGGCTACACCTTC
d_gene: -; v_gene: TRBV7-9; j_gene: TRBJ1-5; abundance: -; CDR3aa: CASSLGGGGQPNQPQHF; CDR3nt: TGTGCCAGCAGCTTAGGAGGGGGTGGGCAGCCCAATCAGCCCCAGCATTTT
d_gene: TRBD2; v_gene: TRBV19; j_gene: TRBJ2-2; abundance: -; CDR3aa: CASSMPSGGNTGELFF; CDR3nt: TGTGCCAGTAGTATGCCTAGCGGGGGGAACACCGGGGAGCTGTTTTTT
d_gene: -; v_gene: TRBV28; j_gene: TRBJ1-5; abundance: -; CDR3aa: CASSDFGDQPQHF; CDR3nt: TGTGCCAGCAGCGACTTCGGGGATCAGCCCCAGCATTTT
d_gene: TRBD1; v_gene: TRBV2; j_gene: TRBJ1-4; abundance: -; CDR3aa: CASTGQGVTNEKLFF; CDR3nt: TGTGCCAGCACCGGACAGGGAGTCACTAATGAAAAACTGTTTTTT
d_gene: TRBD1; v_gene: TRBV7-9; j_gene: TRBJ1-6; abundance: once; CDR3aa: CASSLGGGRYSPLHF; CDR3nt: TGTGCCAGCAGCTTAGGAGGGGGCAGGTATTCACCCCTCCACTTT
d_gene: -; v_gene: TRBV12-3/TRBV12-4; j_gene: TRBJ1-2; abundance: once; CDR3aa: CASSFDFKSGYTF; CDR3nt: TGTGCCAGCAGTTTCGACTTTAAGTCTGGCTACACCTTC
d_gene: TRBD1; v_gene: TRBV5-6; j_gene: TRBJ2-1; abundance: -; CDR3aa: CASSRPGTGDEQFF; CDR3nt: TGTGCCAGCAGCCGTCCCGGGACAGGGGATGAGCAGTTCTTC
d_gene: TRBD2; v_gene: TRBV27; j_gene: TRBJ2-2; abundance: -; CDR3aa: CASSTRGGNTGELFF; CDR3nt: TGTGCCAGCAGTACCCGCGGGGGTAACACCGGGGAGCTGTTTTTT
d_gene: TRBD1; v_gene: TRBV7-9; j_gene: TRBJ1-2; abundance: -; CDR3aa: CASSPGQGFYTF; CDR3nt: TGTGCCAGCAGCCCCGGACAGGGTTTCTACACCTTC
d_gene: -; v_gene: TRBV11-1; j_gene: TRBJ2-2; abundance: -; CDR3aa: CASSLEQTNTGELFF; CDR3nt: TGTGCCAGCAGCTTAGAACAAACGAACACCGGGGAGCTGTTTTTT
d_gene: -; v_gene: TRBV14; j_gene: TRBJ2-6; abundance: -; CDR3aa: CASSRSLTVRGANVLTF; CDR3nt: TGTGCCAGCAGCCGCTCTTTGACAGTTAGGGGGGCCAACGTCCTGACTTTC
d_gene: -; v_gene: TRBV13; j_gene: TRBJ1-1; abundance: -; CDR3aa: CASSTIDSEAFF; CDR3nt: TGTGCCAGCAGCACCATCGACAGTGAAGCTTTCTTT
d_gene: TRBD1; v_gene: TRBV5-1; j_gene: TRBJ1-2; abundance: -; CDR3aa: CASSFGQGADGYTF; CDR3nt: TGCGCCAGCAGCTTCGGACAGGGGGCTGATGGCTACACCTTC
d_gene: TRBD1; v_gene: TRBV12-3/TRBV12-4; j_gene: TRBJ2-1; abundance: -; CDR3aa: CASRGGDGNEQFF; CDR3nt: TGTGCCAGCAGAGGGGGCGATGGCAATGAGCAGTTCTTC
d_gene: TRBD2; v_gene: TRBV2; j_gene: TRBJ2-5; abundance: -; CDR3aa: CASGTIQETQYF; CDR3nt: TGTGCCAGCGGGACTATTCAAGAGACCCAGTACTTC
d_gene: -; v_gene: TRBV4-1; j_gene: TRBJ1-1; abundance: -; CDR3aa: CASSQTGIWGEAFF; CDR3nt: TGCGCCAGCAGCCAAACAGGGATTTGGGGTGAAGCTTTCTTT
d_gene: -; v_gene: TRBV21-1; j_gene: TRBJ1-3; abundance: -; CDR3aa: CASSKNRQFSGNTIYF; CDR3nt: TGTGCCAGCAGCAAAAATCGACAGTTTTCTGGAAACACCATATATTTT
d_gene: -; v_gene: TRBV21-1; j_gene: TRBJ1-2; abundance: few; CDR3aa: CASGWTGRYGYGYTF; CDR3nt: TGTGCCAGCGGATGGACAGGGAGGTATGGCTATGGCTACACCTTC
d_gene: -; v_gene: TRBV19; j_gene: TRBJ1-5; abundance: -; CDR3aa: CASSMDGRTLSNQPQHF; CDR3nt: TGTGCCAGTAGTATGGACGGACGGACACTTAGCAATCAGCCCCAGCATTTT
d_gene: TRBD1; v_gene: TRBV28; j_gene: TRBJ1-2; abundance: -; CDR3aa: CASSKRGQGVYGYTF; CDR3nt: TGTGCCAGCAGTAAGAGGGGACAGGGGGTCTATGGCTACACCTTC
d_gene: -; v_gene: TRBV18; j_gene: TRBJ1-5; abundance: -; CDR3aa: CASSPSRGAGNQPQHF; CDR3nt: TGTGCCAGCTCTCCCAGCAGGGGTGCTGGCAATCAGCCCCAGCATTTT
d_gene: -; v_gene: TRBV3-1/TRBV3-2; j_gene: TRBJ2-2; abundance: -; CDR3aa: CASSQTGSGELFF; CDR3nt: TGTGCCAGCAGCCAAACAGGATCCGGGGAGCTGTTTTTT
d_gene: -; v_gene: TRBV6-5; j_gene: TRBJ1-4; abundance: -; CDR3aa: CASRQNEKLFF; CDR3nt: TGTGCCAGCAGGCAGAATGAAAAACTGTTTTTT
d_gene: -; v_gene: TRBV4-3; j_gene: TRBJ1-6; abundance: -; CDR3aa: CASSQESRESLHF; CDR3nt: TGCGCCAGCAGCCAAGAGTCCCGGGAAAGTCTCCACTTT
d_gene: TRBD2; v_gene: TRBV7-9; j_gene: TRBJ2-1; abundance: -; CDR3aa: CAPGGSSYNEQFF; CDR3nt: TGTGCCCCGGGGGGGAGCTCCTACAATGAGCAGTTCTTC
d_gene: -; v_gene: TRBV30; j_gene: TRBJ1-4; abundance: -; CDR3aa: CAWSPNGRGNEKLFF; CDR3nt: TGTGCCTGGAGTCCCAACGGGAGGGGGAATGAAAAACTGTTTTTT
d_gene: TRBD2; v_gene: TRBV27; j_gene: TRBJ2-7; abundance: -; CDR3aa: CASSRGTGGEQYF; CDR3nt: TGTGCCAGCAGCCGCGGGACGGGGGGCGAGCAGTACTTC
d_gene: TRBD1; v_gene: TRBV7-3; j_gene: TRBJ1-2; abundance: once; CDR3aa: CASSLSPGGDYGYTF; CDR3nt: TGTGCCAGCAGCTTATCCCCAGGGGGCGACTATGGCTACACCTTC
d_gene: -; v_gene: TRBV29-1; j_gene: TRBJ2-2; abundance: once; CDR3aa: CSVLSRTGELFF; CDR3nt: TGCAGCGTTCTTTCGCGCACCGGGGAGCTGTTTTTT
d_gene: -; v_gene: TRBV25-1; j_gene: TRBJ1-2; abundance: -; CDR3aa: CASSSEGETFGYGYTF; CDR3nt: TGTGCCAGCAGTAGCGAGGGGGAAACCTTTGGCTATGGCTACACCTTC
d_gene: -; v_gene: TRBV5-5; j_gene: TRBJ1-2; abundance: -; CDR3aa: CASSFSGQNNYGYTF; CDR3nt: TGTGCCAGCAGCTTTTCGGGACAAAATAACTATGGCTACACCTTC